The 18 T cell receptor beta chains listed next were all sequenced from one sample in a study of Graves' ophthalmopathy and Graves' hyperthyroidism. The study amplified TCR beta CDR3 regions using RNA transcripts. HTBI primers served in a first-round RT-PCR, which a second-round multiplex PCR followed. TCRdb fed the multiplex PCR reads into MiXCR, producing one record per CDR3 protein. The sample has fewer than 650,000 distinct CDR3 sequences, 22% seen once. Material: peripheral blood. The receptors derive from a woman aged 18 to 35 with stable Graves' hyperthyroidism. Some clones in this sample may be carry-over from other donors' samples.

This clonotype was detected many times. The chain recombines TRBV6-1 with TRBJ2-7; D is unclear. The CDR3 is made up of 15 amino acids. Trimming removed 0 bases from V and 1 base from J, with 10 bases in between. The V gene's germline CDR1 is MNHNS and CDR2 SASEGT. The CDR3 is CASSEASGVSYEQYF. DNA for the CDR3: TGTGCCAGCAGTGAAGCATCGGGCGTGTCCTACGAGCAGTACTTC.

The chain is built from TRBV6-2 or TRBV6-3 and TRBJ2-2, with unresolved D. Germline CDR1 and CDR2: MNHEY and SVGEGT. Trimming removed 0 bases from V and 3 bases from J, with 11 bases in between. This CDR3 region has 16 residues. CDR3 region: CASSYSHSTYTGELFF. CDR3 nucleotides: TGTGCCAGCAGTTACTCGCACAGCACTTACACCGGGGAGCTGTTTTTT.

The chain combines TRBV9 with TRBJ2-5, with 7 bases that match TRBD1. CDR1 is SGDLS and CDR2 is YYNGEE in the germline V gene. The CDR3 spans 17 residues. J was trimmed by 0 bases and V by 0 bases; bases with no gene match: 8. The CDR3 here is CASSVALGQINQETQYF. For the CDR3, the DNA is TGTGCCAGCAGCGTAGCTCTGGGACAGATAAACCAAGAGACCCAGTACTTC.

Many counts were recorded for this clonotype. The chain recombines TRBV7-9 with TRBJ1-1, with D unclear. Germline lookup yields CDR1 SEHNR and CDR2 FQNEAQ (reference sequence). V was pared by 5 bases and J by 9 bases, with 16 bases between. The CDR3 loop spans 13 amino acids. CDR3 amino acids: CASSPSREIKAFF. In DNA form, the CDR3 reads TGTGCCAGCAGCCCGTCAAGAGAAATAAAAGCTTTCTTT.

The rearrangement links TRBV20-1 to TRBJ1-1; the D is unclear. Trimming pared 3 bases from V and 5 bases from J, leaving 16 bases between. This CDR3 comprises 14 residues. Germline CDR1 is DFQATT and CDR2 is SNEGSKA (reference sequence). This CDR3 reads CSARALGFLTEAFF. The DNA for the CDR3 is TGCAGTGCTAGGGCGCTGGGGTTCTTGACTGAAGCTTTCTTT.

This clonotype came up many times. The conserved final phenylalanine or tryptophan is absent from the CDR3, which likely points to a read error. V is TRBV20-1 and J is TRBJ1-1; D is possibly TRBD1 (6 bases). Germline CDR1 is DFQATT and CDR2 is SNEGSKA (reference sequence). The length of the CDR3 is 14 residues. Trimming left V 3 bases short and J 5 bases short, with 16 bases between. CDR3 sequence reads: CSARGRTVGTEAFS. Written as DNA, the CDR3 is TGCAGTGCTAGGGGTCGGACAGTGGGGACTGAAGCTTTCTCT.

V is TRBV5-1 and J is TRBJ1-1; 10 bases map to TRBD1. J was trimmed by 1 base and V by 4 bases; bases with no gene match: 7. The germline CDR1 and CDR2 sequences are SGHRS and YFSETQ. The length of the CDR3 is 16 residues. CDR3 DNA: TGCGCCAGCAGCCTCCACGGGACAGGGGCGAACACTGAAGCTTTCTTT. This sequence encodes CASSLHGTGANTEAFF.

This clonotype was observed at least ten times. This chain joins TRBV7-2 and TRBJ2-5; 8 bases map to TRBD2. Trimming removed 5 bases from V and 6 bases from J; junction bases left unmatched: 14. Germline V gene sequence: CDR1 SGHTA, CDR2 FQGNSA. The CDR3 is 16 amino acids. CDR3 protein: CASSGGLAALTQTQYF. Here the CDR3 DNA reads TGTGCCAGCAGCGGAGGACTAGCAGCCCTCACGCAGACCCAGTACTTC.

There are many counts of this clonotype. This chain connects TRBV15 to TRBJ2-7; no clear D. Germline CDR1 reads LNHNV; CDR2 reads YYDKDF (reference sequence). V dropped 0 bases and J dropped 0 bases, with 15 bases sitting between them. The CDR3 spans 17 residues. This CDR3 is CATSREFLVVLSYEQYF. The CDR3 DNA follows: TGTGCCACCAGCAGAGAGTTTTTAGTGGTTCTCTCCTACGAGCAGTACTTC.

This clonotype was found many times. The genes are TRBV12-3 or TRBV12-4 and TRBJ1-5; D uncertain. Trimming removed 7 bases at V and 2 bases at J, with 9 bases between. The CDR3 extends over 13 amino acids. CDR3 sequence: CASTQAGNQPQHF. CDR3 in DNA: TGTGCCAGCACTCAGGCGGGCAATCAGCCCCAGCATTTT.

This clonotype was detected only a few times. A much larger clonotype is one base distant, so this may be a read error. The CDR3 nucleotides are TGCAGTGCTAGAGAAACAGGGAGGTCGGAAGCTTGCTTT. This encodes CSARETGRSEACF. V gene TRBV20-1 combines with J gene TRBJ1-1, with a weak D call TRBD1 (6 bases). This CDR3 region has 13 residues. The germline V gene encodes CDR1 DFQATT and CDR2 SNEGSKA (reference sequence).

This sequence joins TRBV6-2 or TRBV6-3 and TRBJ2-7; 10 nucleotides align to TRBD2. Trimming at V came to 1 base and at J to 0 bases, leaving 9 bases not matched to a gene. From germline, CDR1 is MNHEY and CDR2 SVGEGT. The CDR3 extends over 18 amino acids. The CDR3 nucleotides read TGTGCCAGCAGTTACTATCGACCGGGACTAGCGATCTCCTACGAGCAGTACTTC. It specifies CASSYYRPGLAISYEQYF.

The chain uses TRBV11-2 and TRBJ1-3; D may be TRBD1 (5 bases). Per the germline V gene, CDR1 is SGHAT and CDR2 is FQNNGV. CDR3 length: 15 residues. The V end was cut by 6 bases, the J end by 8 bases, with 20 bases between. CDR3 in DNA: TGTGCCAGCAGACGCTGGGGGGGGGATCGTGACACCATATATTTT. This sequence encodes CASRRWGGDRDTIYF.

In this sample, this clonotype turned up many times. The chain has TRBV7-9 and TRBJ1-3; D uncertain. V lost 6 bases to trimming and J lost 2 bases, with 5 bases between them. The CDR3 is 12 amino acids. Germline V gives CDR1 SEHNR, CDR2 FQNEAQ (reference sequence). CDR3 region: CASRLPGNTIYF. As DNA, the CDR3 is TGTGCCAGCAGGTTACCTGGAAACACCATATATTTT.

This chain joins TRBV12-3 or TRBV12-4 and TRBJ2-2; no clear D. The CDR3 totals 13 residues. Trimming left V 7 bases short and J 5 bases short, with 11 bases between. The CDR3 nucleotides are TGTGCCAGCATAATGGGCTTAACCGGGGAGCTGTTTTTT. It yields the protein CASIMGLTGELFF.

This clonotype was observed many times. The gene calls are TRBV29-1 and TRBJ1-2; the D gene is possibly TRBD1 (6 bases). Trimming took 7 bases from V and 2 from J, leaving 14 bases between them. The germline CDR1 and CDR2 sequences are SQVTM and ANQGSEA. This CDR3 has 13 residues. CDR3 bases: TGCAGCGGCTACTCAACAGGGAACTATGGCTACACCTTC. Its protein product is CSGYSTGNYGYTF.

Remarks on this clonotype: The conserved final phenylalanine or tryptophan is absent from the CDR3, which likely points to a read error. The V call is TRBV10-3, the J call TRBJ1-1; D is undetermined. V was trimmed by 6 bases and J by 2 bases, leaving 16 bases between them. The CDR3 has 15 residues. Per the germline V gene, CDR1 is ENHRY and CDR2 is SYGVKD. CDR3 in amino acids: CAISSTRHSNTEAFY. For the CDR3, the DNA is TGTGCCATCAGCAGTACGCGACATTCTAACACTGAAGCTTTCTAT.

This clonotype was counted only a few times. The chain carries TRBV12-3 or TRBV12-4 and TRBJ1-5; 7 bases match TRBD1. The V segment lost 9 bases and the J segment 4 bases; nucleotides outside the gene matches: 6. The CDR3 runs 13 residues. The CDR3 protein is CASMGQFNQPQHF. The DNA for the CDR3 is TGTGCCAGTATGGGACAGTTTAATCAGCCCCAGCATTTT.